The sequence of this T cell receptor (beta chain) was determined in a study of blood T cell repertoires in COVID-19. Only in-frame clones appear in the TCRdb table, and some are missing; sequencing was by immunoSEQ multiplex PCR. The table shows fewer than 500,000 clones, with 85% to 90% occurring only once. CDR3 length: 15 amino acids. With 0 bases clipped from V and 5 bases from J, the junction kept 6 bases outside the gene matches. From germline, CDR1 is WNHNN and CDR2 SYGVQD (reference sequence). The material sequenced was PBMCs or T cells enriched from blood (not recorded which). This receptor was identified in a man between 25 and 39 years old who had recovered from COVID-19. This chain uses TRBV10-1 with TRBJ2-5; TRBD1 agrees at 7 bases. The CDR3: CASSESLTGFETQYF. Written as DNA, the CDR3 is TGCGCCAGCAGTGAGTCGCTGACAGGGTTTGAGACCCAGTACTTC.